The 16 T cell receptor beta chains below were found in one sample sequenced in a study of blood T cell repertoires in COVID-19. Libraries were prepared by immunoSEQ multiplex PCR; TCRdb keeps only in-frame clonotypes and omits some of them. The sample consists of 100,000 to 150,000 clones, 65% to 90% of them appearing once. The sample taken for sequencing was peripheral blood. The receptors derive from a man aged 80 or over with active or convalescent COVID-19.

This sequence joins TRBV28 and TRBJ1-2; D gene ambiguous. The germline V and J ends were trimmed by 2 bases and 5 bases, with 15 bases remaining between them. This CDR3 has 15 amino acids. Germline CDR1 MDHEN, CDR2 SYDVKM. The CDR3 DNA follows: TGTGCCAGCAGTTTACGGCAATCGGGAATTTATGGCTACACCTTC. Amino acid sequence: CASSLRQSGIYGYTF.

J is TRBJ1-3 and V is TRBV9; D is undetermined. Germline values: CDR1 SGDLS, CDR2 YYNGEE. The CDR3 contains 14 residues. Trimming cost V 5 bases and J 5 bases, with 14 bases left between them. The CDR3 nucleotides are TGTGCCAGCAGTGATGCCGGGAAACGAAACACCATATATTTT. It encodes CASSDAGKRNTIYF.

The chain is built from TRBV11-3 and TRBJ2-1; TRBD2 agrees at 10 bases. The CDR3 consists of 16 residues. J lost 9 bases, V lost 3 bases, and 11 bases had no gene match. The germline gives CDR1 SGHNT, CDR2 YENEEA. CDR3 nucleotides: TGTGCCAGCAGCTTTACGCGGCTAGCGGGAGCAGGTGAGCAGTTCTTC. It codes for CASSFTRLAGAGEQFF. The variable domain in full, with the rest retrieved from reference TRBV11-3 and TRBJ2-1, is EAGVVQSPRYKIIEKKQPVAFWCNPISGHNTLYWYLQNLGQGPELLIRYENEEAVDDSQLPKDRFSAERLKGVDSTLKIQPAELGDSAVYLCASSFTRLAGAGEQFFGPGTRLTVL.

The V call is TRBV6-5, the J call TRBJ1-5; perhaps TRBD1 as D (5 bases). Germline V gives CDR1 MNHEY, CDR2 SVGAGI. CDR3 size: 13 residues. The V gene lost 5 bases and the J gene lost 1 base, with 6 bases spanning the gap. CDR3 amino acids: CASSHRSNQPQHF. The DNA of the CDR3 is TGTGCCAGCAGTCACAGGAGCAATCAGCCCCAGCATTTT.

The chain is built from TRBV9 and TRBJ2-7; 8 bases align to TRBD2. Germline V gene lookup returns CDR1 SGDLS and CDR2 YYNGEE. J was trimmed by 4 bases and V by 7 bases; bases with no gene match: 10. The CDR3 loop spans 14 amino acids. The CDR3 coding sequence is TGTGCCAGCGGACCCGGGACTAGTGTGTACGAGCAGTACTTC. This sequence encodes CASGPGTSVYEQYF.

The chain has TRBV9 and TRBJ1-1; TRBD1 aligns across 8 bases. The CDR3 runs 14 residues. CDR1 and CDR2 (germline): SGDLS, YYNGEE. J was trimmed by 10 bases and V by 0 bases; bases with no gene match: 8. The DNA for the CDR3 is TGTGCCAGCAGCGTAGGGCAGGGGGCCGGCCCAGCTTTCTTT. This codes for CASSVGQGAGPAFF.

The rearrangement uses TRBV5-1 and TRBJ2-7; TRBD1 aligns across 7 bases. CDR1 is SGHRS and CDR2 is YFSETQ in the germline V gene. The CDR3 spans 15 residues. Trimming cost V 0 bases and J 3 bases; bases outside gene matches: 6. The CDR3 bases are TGCGCCAGCAGCTTGGGAGGGGGCGAGATCTACGAGCAGTACTTC. This translates into CASSLGGGEIYEQYF.

This chain uses TRBV11-2 with TRBJ1-4, with unresolved D. The V gene's germline CDR1 is SGHAT and CDR2 FQNNGV. V was clipped by 1 base and J by 3 bases, with 6 bases between them. The CDR3 has 14 amino acids. The CDR3 DNA follows: TGTGCCAGCAGCTTAGGTGGGCCTAATGAAAAACTGTTTTTT. Translated: CASSLGGPNEKLFF.

The chain links TRBV11-1 to TRBJ1-1; the match to TRBD1 covers 8 bases. The CDR3 is 15 residues long. From germline, CDR1 is SGHAT and CDR2 FQDESV (reference sequence). The V gene end was trimmed by 1 base and the J gene end by 6 bases; junction bases not matched to a gene: 7. CDR3 nucleotide sequence: TGTGCCAGCAGCTTAGTCCGGACAGGGTCCTCTGAAGCTTTCTTT. This codes for CASSLVRTGSSEAFF. Together with reference TRBV11-1 and TRBJ1-1, the CDR3 gives the full variable domain: EAEVAQSPRYKITEKSQAVAFWCDPISGHATLYWYRQILGQGPELLVQFQDESVVDDSQLPKDRFSAERLKGVDSTLKIQPAELGDSAMYLCASSLVRTGSSEAFFGQGTRLTVV.

The chain recombines TRBV5-1 with TRBJ1-4, with 10 bases that match TRBD1. V dropped 0 bases and J dropped 7; count of bases not matched to a gene: 6. CDR3 length: 16 residues. The germline gives CDR1 SGHRS, CDR2 YFSETQ. CDR3 DNA sequence: TGCGCCAGCAGCTTGGGGGACAGGGGCATCGGTGAAAAACTGTTTTTT. Its translation: CASSLGDRGIGEKLFF.

The V call is TRBV20-1, the J call TRBJ1-6, with no clear D. The germline V gene has CDR1 DFQATT and CDR2 SNEGSKA (reference sequence). Trimming cost V 1 base and J 9 bases, with 4 bases left between them. The CDR3 has 11 amino acids. Here the CDR3 reads CSARGASPLHF. CDR3 DNA sequence: TGCAGTGCTAGAGGCGCTTCACCCCTCCACTTT.

This chain connects TRBV28 to TRBJ2-1, with 7 bases lining up with TRBD2. CDR1 is MDHEN, CDR2 SYDVKM, per germline. This CDR3 has 16 amino acids. V was clipped by 6 bases and J by 4 bases; unmatched bases: 12. The CDR3 bases are TGTGCCAGCAGCCATACCGGGACTACCTCTTACAATGAGCAGTTCTTC. This translates into CASSHTGTTSYNEQFF.

The chain is built from TRBV9 and TRBJ1-4, with 7 bases that match TRBD1. This CDR3 contains 15 residues. J lost 7 bases, V lost 0 bases, and 6 bases had no gene match. The germline gives CDR1 SGDLS, CDR2 YYNGEE. The DNA of the CDR3 is TGTGCCAGCAGCGTAGCACAGGGGCGGGGTGAAAAACTGTTTTTT. Translated: CASSVAQGRGEKLFF.

This chain uses TRBV27 with TRBJ1-5, with TRBD1 matching over 8 bases. This CDR3 has 15 residues. V trimming: 4 bases; J trimming: 9 bases; junction bases outside the gene matches: 11. CDR1 is MNHEY and CDR2 is SMNVEV in the germline V gene (reference sequence). The CDR3 sequence is CASSSTLTGAGPQHF. The CDR3 bases are TGTGCCAGCAGTTCTACCCTGACAGGGGCAGGGCCCCAGCATTTT.

The rearrangement uses TRBV4-3 and TRBJ2-3; TRBD2 aligns across 13 bases. From germline, CDR1 is LGHNA and CDR2 YSLEER. The CDR3 is made up of 20 amino acids. V dropped 2 bases and J dropped 1; count of bases not matched to a gene: 12. As DNA, the CDR3 is TGCGCCAGCAGCCAATCAGCTGGGACTAGCGGGGCCCGCGGCACAGATACGCAGTATTTT. Amino acid sequence: CASSQSAGTSGARGTDTQYF.

The chain couples TRBV12-3 or TRBV12-4 to TRBJ1-1, with D tentatively TRBD1 (5 bases). The V end was cut by 6 bases, the J end by 0 bases, with 8 bases between. The CDR3 covers 13 residues. The CDR3 bases are TGTGCCAGCAGGCGGGGGGTGAACACTGAAGCTTTCTTT. It yields the protein CASRRGVNTEAFF.